This entry lists 8 T cell receptor beta chains sequenced from one sample in a study of T-cell reconstitution after alpha-beta-depleted transplantation in children. TCRbeta library preparation incorporated unique molecular identifiers. TCRdb processed the PCR reads anew with MiXCR; each CDR3 protein has one entry. The sample records roughly 170,000 distinct CDR3 sequences, about 6.8% being singletons. The starting material was PBMCs from the stem cell graft donor, obtained from the stem cell graft. These receptors originate from a human donor who donated a stem cell graft to a child with Wiskott-Aldrich syndrome.

This clonotype was seen many times. The J gene is TRBJ1-5, the V gene TRBV12-3 or TRBV12-4; no firm D call. Trimming removed 6 bases from V and 9 bases from J, with 12 bases in between. This CDR3 spans 12 amino acids. This chain's CDR3 is CASSLVPGPQHF. In nucleotides, the CDR3 is TGTGCCAGCAGCTTGGTTCCGGGGCCCCAGCATTTT.

This clonotype was seen at least ten times. The CDR3 sequence is CSVVLGSQETQYF. As DNA, the CDR3 is TGCAGCGTGGTGTTGGGCAGTCAAGAGACCCAGTACTTC. The V call is TRBV29-1, the J call TRBJ2-5; D gene ambiguous. Trimming removed 6 bases from V and 2 bases from J, with 13 bases in between. CDR1 is SQVTM and CDR2 is ANQGSEA in the germline V gene. This CDR3 region has 13 residues.

In its sample, this clonotype was seen many times. The rearrangement joins TRBV5-6 to TRBJ1-1, with TRBD1 as a possible D gene (6 bases). The V end lost 4 bases, the J end lost 3 bases, and 19 bases lay between the germline ends. The CDR3 consists of 16 residues. The germline CDR1 and CDR2 sequences are SGHDT and YYEEEE. The CDR3 here is CASSTAGQTRDTEAFF. The CDR3, as DNA: TGTGCCAGCAGCACTGCCGGACAGACGAGGGACACTGAAGCTTTCTTT.

This clonotype was counted ten times or more. J is TRBJ2-2 and V is TRBV12-3 or TRBV12-4; 12 bases map to TRBD2. This CDR3 is 16 amino acids long. V was clipped by 6 bases and J by 7 bases; unmatched bases: 9. DNA for the CDR3: TGTGCCAGCAGGTCCCCTAGCGGGGGGGCCTTCGGGGAGCTGTTTTTT. Its translation is CASRSPSGGAFGELFF.

V is TRBV3-1 and J is TRBJ2-7, with D possibly matching TRBD1 (5 bases). The CDR3 extends over 14 amino acids. Per germline, CDR1 LGHDT and CDR2 YNNKEL (reference sequence). The germline V and J ends were trimmed by 8 bases and 4 bases, with 18 bases remaining between them. The chain's CDR3 is CASARETAGYEQYF. The CDR3 DNA reads as TGTGCCAGCGCCAGGGAAACCGCCGGGTACGAGCAGTACTTC.

In its sample, this clonotype was seen many times. The chain combines TRBV15 with TRBJ1-5; weak D call: TRBD1 (5 bases). The ends were cut back, 5 bases at V and 1 base at J, with 6 bases in the middle. This CDR3 is 13 amino acids long. CDR1 and CDR2 (germline): LNHNV, YYDKDF (reference sequence). The CDR3 loop reads CATSGTSNQPQHF. CDR3 in DNA: TGTGCCACCAGCGGGACCAGCAATCAGCCCCAGCATTTT.

This clonotype was found a few times. The chain employs TRBV5-5 and TRBJ1-2; D perhaps matches TRBD1 (6 bases). Looked up from germline, CDR1 is SGHKS and CDR2 is YYEKEE (reference sequence). The CDR3 spans 16 residues. Trimming removed 3 bases at V and 8 bases at J, with 23 bases between. CDR3 DNA: TGTGCCAGCAGCTCCTCCTGGGTGATGGGGGGCGGCGGCTACACCTTC. It encodes CASSSSWVMGGGGYTF.

The chain uses TRBV28 and TRBJ1-5, with 9 bases fitting TRBD1. The CDR3 totals 16 residues. Unmatched junction bases numbered 10, after V lost 6 bases and J lost 4 bases. Per the germline V gene, CDR1 is MDHEN and CDR2 is SYDVKM. CDR3 loop: CASRPYRGQGNQPQHF. For the CDR3, the DNA is TGTGCCAGCAGACCTTACAGGGGGCAGGGGAATCAGCCCCAGCATTTT.